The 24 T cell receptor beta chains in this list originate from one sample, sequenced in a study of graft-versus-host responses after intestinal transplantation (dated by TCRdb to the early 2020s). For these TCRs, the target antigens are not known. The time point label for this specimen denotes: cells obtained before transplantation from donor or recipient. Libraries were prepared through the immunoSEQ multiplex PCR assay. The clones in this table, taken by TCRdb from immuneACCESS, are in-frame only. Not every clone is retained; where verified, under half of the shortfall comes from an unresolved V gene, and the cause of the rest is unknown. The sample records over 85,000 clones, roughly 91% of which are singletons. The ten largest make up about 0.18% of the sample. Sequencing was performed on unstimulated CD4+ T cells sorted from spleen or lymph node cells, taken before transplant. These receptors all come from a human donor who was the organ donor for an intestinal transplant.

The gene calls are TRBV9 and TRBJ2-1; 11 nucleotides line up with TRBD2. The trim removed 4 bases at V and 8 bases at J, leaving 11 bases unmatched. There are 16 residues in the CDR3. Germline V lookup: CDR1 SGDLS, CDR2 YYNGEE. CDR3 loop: CASSLLAGGIVHEQFF. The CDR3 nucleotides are TGTGCCAGCAGCCTCCTAGCGGGGGGTATCGTTCATGAGCAGTTCTTC.

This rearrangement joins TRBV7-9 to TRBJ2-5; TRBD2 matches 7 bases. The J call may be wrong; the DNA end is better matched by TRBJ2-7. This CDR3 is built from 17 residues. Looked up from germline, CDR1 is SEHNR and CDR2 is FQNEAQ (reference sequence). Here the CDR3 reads CASSGGLRASGHYEQYF. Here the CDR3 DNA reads TGTGCCAGCAGCGGGGGTTTGAGGGCTAGCGGCCACTACGAGCAGTACTTC.

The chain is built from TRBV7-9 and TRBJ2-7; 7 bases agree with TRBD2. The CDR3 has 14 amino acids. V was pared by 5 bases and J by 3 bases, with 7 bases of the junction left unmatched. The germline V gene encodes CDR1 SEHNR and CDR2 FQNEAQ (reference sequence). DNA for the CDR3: TGTGCCAGCAGCCCGGGGGGTCTAGGCTACGAGCAGTACTTC. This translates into CASSPGGLGYEQYF.

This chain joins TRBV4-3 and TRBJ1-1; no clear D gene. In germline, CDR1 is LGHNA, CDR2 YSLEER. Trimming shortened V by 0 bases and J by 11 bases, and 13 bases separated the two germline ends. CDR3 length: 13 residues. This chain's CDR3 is CASSQERGVRAFF. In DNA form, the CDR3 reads TGCGCCAGCAGCCAAGAGCGGGGAGTTCGCGCTTTCTTT.

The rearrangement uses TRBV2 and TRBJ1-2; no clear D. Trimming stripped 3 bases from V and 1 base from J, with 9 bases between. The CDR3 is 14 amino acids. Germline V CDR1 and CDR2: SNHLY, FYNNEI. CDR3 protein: CASSDLSFNYGYTF. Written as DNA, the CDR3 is TGTGCCAGCAGTGACCTCAGTTTTAACTATGGCTACACCTTC.

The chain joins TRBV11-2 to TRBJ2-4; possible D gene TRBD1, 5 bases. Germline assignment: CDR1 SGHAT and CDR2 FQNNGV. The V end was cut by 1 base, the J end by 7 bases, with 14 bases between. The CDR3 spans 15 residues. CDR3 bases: TGTGCCAGCAGCTTAGTCGGCAGGGCCGGGAACATTCAGTACTTC. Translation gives CASSLVGRAGNIQYF. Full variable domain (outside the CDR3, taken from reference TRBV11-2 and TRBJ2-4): EAGVAQSPRYKIIEKRQSVAFWCNPISGHATLYWYQQILGQGPKLLIQFQNNGVVDDSQLPKDRFSAERLKGVDSTLKIQPAKLEDSAVYLCASSLVGRAGNIQYFGAGTRLSVL.

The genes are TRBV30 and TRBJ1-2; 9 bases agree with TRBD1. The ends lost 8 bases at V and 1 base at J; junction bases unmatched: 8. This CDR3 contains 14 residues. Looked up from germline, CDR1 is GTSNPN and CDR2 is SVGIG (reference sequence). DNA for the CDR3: TGTGCCGGTACAGGGGGCGCCCTTAACTATGGCTACACCTTC. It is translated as CAGTGGALNYGYTF.

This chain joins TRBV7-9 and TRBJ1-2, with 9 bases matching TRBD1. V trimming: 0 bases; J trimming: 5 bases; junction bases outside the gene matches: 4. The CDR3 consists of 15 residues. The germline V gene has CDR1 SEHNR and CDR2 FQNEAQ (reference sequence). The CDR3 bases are TGTGCCAGCAGCTTAGCGACCGGGACAGGGTATGGCTACACCTTC. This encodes CASSLATGTGYGYTF.

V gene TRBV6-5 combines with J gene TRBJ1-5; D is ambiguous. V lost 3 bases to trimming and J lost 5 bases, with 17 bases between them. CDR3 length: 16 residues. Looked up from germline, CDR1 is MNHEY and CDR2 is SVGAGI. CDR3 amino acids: CASSYGTVATHQPQHF. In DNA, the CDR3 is TGTGCCAGCAGTTATGGCACAGTAGCGACCCATCAGCCCCAGCATTTT.

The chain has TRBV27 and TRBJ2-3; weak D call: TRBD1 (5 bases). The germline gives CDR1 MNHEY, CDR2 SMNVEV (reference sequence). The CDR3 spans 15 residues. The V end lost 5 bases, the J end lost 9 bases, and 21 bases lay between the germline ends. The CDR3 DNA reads TGTGCCAGCAGTCTCGAGCAGGGTCCGCTGGACACGCAGTATTTT. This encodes CASSLEQGPLDTQYF.

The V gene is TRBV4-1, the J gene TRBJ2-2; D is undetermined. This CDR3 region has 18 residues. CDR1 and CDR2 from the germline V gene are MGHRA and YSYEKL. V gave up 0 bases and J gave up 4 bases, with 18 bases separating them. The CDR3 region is CASSQDHSYLTFTGELFF. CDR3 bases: TGCGCCAGCAGCCAAGACCACAGCTATCTAACCTTCACCGGGGAGCTGTTTTTT.

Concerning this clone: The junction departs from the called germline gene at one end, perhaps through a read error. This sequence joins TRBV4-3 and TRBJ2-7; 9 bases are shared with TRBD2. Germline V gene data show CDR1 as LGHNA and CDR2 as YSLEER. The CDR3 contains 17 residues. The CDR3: CASSQVWEAGGPYERYF. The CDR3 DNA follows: TGCGCCAGCAGCCAAGTTTGGGAGGCGGGGGGGCCTTACGAGCGGTACTTC.

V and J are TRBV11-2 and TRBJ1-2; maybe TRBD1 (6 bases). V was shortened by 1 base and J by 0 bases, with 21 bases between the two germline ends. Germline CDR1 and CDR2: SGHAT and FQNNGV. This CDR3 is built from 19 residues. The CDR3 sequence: CASSLGSFWTVTSNYGYTF. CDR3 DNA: TGTGCCAGCAGCTTAGGATCTTTTTGGACAGTCACTTCTAACTATGGCTACACCTTC.

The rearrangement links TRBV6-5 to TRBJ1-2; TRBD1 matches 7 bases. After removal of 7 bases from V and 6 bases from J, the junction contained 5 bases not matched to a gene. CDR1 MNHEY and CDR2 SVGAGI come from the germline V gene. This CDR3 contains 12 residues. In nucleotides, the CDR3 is TGTGCCAGCATGGAAGGGGGCCATGGCTACACCTTC. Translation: CASMEGGHGYTF.

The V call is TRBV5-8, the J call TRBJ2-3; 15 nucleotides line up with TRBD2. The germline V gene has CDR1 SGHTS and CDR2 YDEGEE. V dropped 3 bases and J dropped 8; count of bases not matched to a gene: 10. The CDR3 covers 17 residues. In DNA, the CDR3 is TGTGCCAGCAGCTATCGGACTAGCGGGGGGGCCGTCGGTACGCAGTATTTT. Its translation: CASSYRTSGGAVGTQYF. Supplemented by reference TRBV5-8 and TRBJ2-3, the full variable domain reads EAGVTQSPTHLIKTRGQQATLRCSPISGHTSVYWYQQALGLGLQFLLWYDEGEERNRGNFPPRFSGRQFPNYSSELNVNALELEDSALYLCASSYRTSGGAVGTQYFGPGTRLTVL.

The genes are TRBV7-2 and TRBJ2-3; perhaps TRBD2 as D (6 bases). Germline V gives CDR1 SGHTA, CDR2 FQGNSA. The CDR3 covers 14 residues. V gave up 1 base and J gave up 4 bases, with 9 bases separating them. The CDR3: CASSLGGGSDTQYF. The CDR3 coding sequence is TGTGCCAGCAGCTTAGGAGGAGGGTCAGATACGCAGTATTTT.

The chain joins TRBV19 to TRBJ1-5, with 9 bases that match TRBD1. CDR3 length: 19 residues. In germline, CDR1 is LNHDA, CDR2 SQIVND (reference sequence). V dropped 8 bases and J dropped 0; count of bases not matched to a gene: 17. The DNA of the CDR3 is TGTGCCAGTTCGCCCCTGGACAGGGGCAACATCTATAGCAATCAGCCCCAGCATTTT. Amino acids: CASSPLDRGNIYSNQPQHF.

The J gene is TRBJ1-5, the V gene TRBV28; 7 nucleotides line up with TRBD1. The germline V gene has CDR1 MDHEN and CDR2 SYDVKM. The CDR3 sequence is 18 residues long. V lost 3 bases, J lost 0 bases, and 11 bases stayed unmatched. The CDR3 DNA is TGTGCCAGCAGTTTGTATAGGGACAGTAGGGTTAGCAATCAGCCCCAGCATTTT. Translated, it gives CASSLYRDSRVSNQPQHF.

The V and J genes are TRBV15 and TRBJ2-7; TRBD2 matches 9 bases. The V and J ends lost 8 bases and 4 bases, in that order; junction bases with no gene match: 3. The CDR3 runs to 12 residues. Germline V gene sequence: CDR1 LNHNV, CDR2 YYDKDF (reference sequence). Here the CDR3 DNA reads TGTGCCACCGAGCGGGGGGATTACGAGCAGTACTTC. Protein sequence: CATERGDYEQYF.

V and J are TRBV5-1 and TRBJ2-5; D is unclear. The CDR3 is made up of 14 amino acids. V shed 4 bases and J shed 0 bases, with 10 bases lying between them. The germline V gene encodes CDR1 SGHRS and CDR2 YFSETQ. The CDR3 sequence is CASSPTGYQETQYF. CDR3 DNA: TGCGCCAGCAGCCCGACCGGGTACCAAGAGACCCAGTACTTC. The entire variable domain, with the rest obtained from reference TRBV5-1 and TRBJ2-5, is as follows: KAGVTQTPRYLIKTRGQQVTLSCSPISGHRSVSWYQQTPGQGLQFLFEYFSETQRNKGNFPGRFSGRQFSNSRSEMNVSTLELGDSALYLCASSPTGYQETQYFGPGTRLLVL.

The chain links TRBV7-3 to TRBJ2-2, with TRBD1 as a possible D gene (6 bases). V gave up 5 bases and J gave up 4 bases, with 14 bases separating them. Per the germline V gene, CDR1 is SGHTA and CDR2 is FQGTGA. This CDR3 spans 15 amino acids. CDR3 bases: TGTGCCAGCAGCATCGCAGGGGAAGGCACCGGGGAGCTGTTTTTT. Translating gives CASSIAGEGTGELFF. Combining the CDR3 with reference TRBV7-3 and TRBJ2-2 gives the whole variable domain GAGVSQTPSNKVTEKGKYVELRCDPISGHTALYWYRQSLGQGPEFLIYFQGTGAADDSGLPNDRFFAVRPEGSVSTLKIQRTERGDSAVYLCASSIAGEGTGELFFGEGSRLTVL.

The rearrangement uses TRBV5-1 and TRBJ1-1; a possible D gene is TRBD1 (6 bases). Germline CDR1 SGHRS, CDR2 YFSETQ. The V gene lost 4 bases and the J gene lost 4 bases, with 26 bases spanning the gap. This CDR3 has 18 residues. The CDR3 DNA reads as TGCGCCAGCAGCGCCTCGATACTACAGGGTCGGAGTGGCACTGAAGCTTTCTTT. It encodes CASSASILQGRSGTEAFF.

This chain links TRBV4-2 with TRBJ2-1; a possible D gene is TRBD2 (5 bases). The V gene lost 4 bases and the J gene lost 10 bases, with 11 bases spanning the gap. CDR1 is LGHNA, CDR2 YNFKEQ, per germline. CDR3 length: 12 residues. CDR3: CASSLNRREQFF. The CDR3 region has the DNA TGTGCCAGCAGCCTGAATAGGAGGGAGCAGTTCTTC.

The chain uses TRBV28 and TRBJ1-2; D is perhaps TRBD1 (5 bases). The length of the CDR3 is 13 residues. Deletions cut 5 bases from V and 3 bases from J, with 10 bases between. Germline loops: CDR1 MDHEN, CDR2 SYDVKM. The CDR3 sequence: CASSPRDHYGYTF. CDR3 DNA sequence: TGTGCCAGCAGTCCCAGGGATCACTATGGCTACACCTTC.